This T cell receptor beta chain was observed in a study of control samples from healthy donors and cancer patients (TCRdb year 2020). Library preparation employed the immunoSEQ multiplex PCR assay. TCRdb's version of the immuneACCESS table is confined to in-frame rearrangements and falls short of the full clone set. An unresolved V gene accounts for under half of the shortfall where checked; the remainder is of unknown origin. The sample records approximately 52,000 clones, approximately 86% of which are singletons. The leading ten clones occupy around 3.8% of the sample. From the cysteine through the phenylalanine, the CDR3 covers 15 amino acids. Only the CDR3 DNA is retained, 45 bases long and in frame from the first base. The germline V gene (reference sequence) supplies CDR1 MNHEY and CDR2 SMNVEV. Trimming removed 1 base from V and 4 bases from J; the gene matches leave 3 bases unexplained. About this clone: Which antigen it targets is not known. One base away there is no much larger clone; base qualities are not given.

The chain was built from TRBV27 and TRBJ2-7, with 11 central nucleotides matching TRBD2. The source is a man aged 45-65 years in good health. The sequencing sample was made of blood. Here the CDR3 is given as CASSLLTSGRYEQYF. The base sequence is TGTGCCAGCAGTTTATTAACTAGCGGGAGATACGAGCAGTACTTC.